The T cell receptor beta chain described here comes from a study of cytomegalovirus exposure and HLA in healthy donors. Notes on the study in general: Overall, approximately 150 TCR beta chains were annotated as cytomegalovirus-associated.

The PCR used 60 Vbeta and 13 Jbeta primers. Sequencing used immunoSEQ multiplex PCR; TCRdb keeps in-frame clones, though not all of them. The sample lists around 120,000 clones, 15% occurring once. There are a few counts of this clone. Its antigen is unidentified. This CDR3 spans 16 amino acids. V was cut by 1 base and J by 0 bases, with 10 bases left in between. Germline loops: CDR1 SEHNR, CDR2 FQNEAQ (reference sequence). The sequence was obtained from a woman under 30 in good health and CMV-seronegative. The V and J genes are TRBV7-9 and TRBJ2-1; maybe TRBD1 (7 bases). The sequenced sample consisted of PBMCs. DNA for the CDR3: TGTGCCAGCAGCTTAGGCGGGACAGTCTCCTACAATGAGCAGTTCTTC. Protein sequence: CASSLGGTVSYNEQFF.